Listed below are T cell receptor beta chains from one sample, sequenced in a study of shared clonotypes between healthy human individuals. TCRdb's table, derived via immunoSEQ multiplex PCR, lists solely in-frame clones and lacks some. The data show some 2.1 million clones, 90% to 95% seen once. Sequenced material: naive CD8+ T cells from PBMCs. Receptors were obtained from a man between 18 and 35 years old in good health. Some clones in this sample may be carry-over from other donors' samples. The CDR3 runs from the conserved cysteine through the conserved F or W. Fields, in order: J gene, clone size, D gene, V gene, CDR3 protein, CDR3 DNA. A D gene is named only where the DNA matches it firmly. The size field is filled for only some rows; it gives once, few, many or a size class.

j_gene: TRBJ2-2
abundance: -
d_gene: -
v_gene: TRBV28
CDR3aa: CASSLSTGELFF
CDR3nt: TGTGCCAGCAGCCTAAGCACCGGGGAGCTGTTTTTT

j_gene: TRBJ2-7
abundance: -
d_gene: -
v_gene: TRBV6-5
CDR3aa: CASSYSMAREQYF
CDR3nt: TGTGCCAGCAGTTACTCGATGGCTCGGGAGCAGTACTTC

j_gene: TRBJ2-1
abundance: -
d_gene: TRBD2
v_gene: TRBV27
CDR3aa: CASSPGLAGGEQFF
CDR3nt: TGTGCCAGCAGTCCCGGACTAGCGGGAGGGGAGCAGTTCTTC

j_gene: TRBJ2-7
abundance: -
d_gene: TRBD1
v_gene: TRBV2
CDR3aa: CASSDSRTGSPYEQYF
CDR3nt: TGTGCCAGCAGTGACTCAAGGACAGGGAGTCCCTACGAGCAGTACTTC

j_gene: TRBJ2-1
abundance: -
d_gene: -
v_gene: TRBV14
CDR3aa: CASREREGGYNEQFF
CDR3nt: TGTGCCAGCCGCGAACGGGAAGGGGGTTACAATGAGCAGTTCTTC

j_gene: TRBJ1-1
abundance: -
d_gene: -
v_gene: TRBV27
CDR3aa: CASSFGGNTEAFF
CDR3nt: TGTGCCAGCAGTTTCGGGGGGAACACTGAAGCTTTCTTT

j_gene: TRBJ2-1
abundance: -
d_gene: TRBD2
v_gene: TRBV10-2
CDR3aa: CASRDFLRTSAYNEQFF
CDR3nt: TGCGCCAGCAGGGACTTTTTGAGGACTAGCGCTTACAATGAGCAGTTCTTC

j_gene: TRBJ1-3
abundance: -
d_gene: -
v_gene: TRBV27
CDR3aa: CASRLRASGNTIYF
CDR3nt: TGTGCCAGCAGACTACGGGCCTCTGGAAACACCATATATTTT

j_gene: TRBJ2-3
abundance: -
d_gene: TRBD2
v_gene: TRBV5-1
CDR3aa: CASSFRLLAETDTQYF
CDR3nt: TGCGCCAGCAGCTTCCGATTACTAGCGGAGACAGATACGCAGTATTTT

j_gene: TRBJ2-1
abundance: once
d_gene: TRBD2
v_gene: TRBV7-9
CDR3aa: CASSTTSGSADEQFF
CDR3nt: TGTGCCAGCAGCACGACTAGCGGGAGTGCCGATGAGCAGTTCTTC

j_gene: TRBJ1-1
abundance: -
d_gene: TRBD1
v_gene: TRBV10-1
CDR3aa: CATRFQDRGGTEAFF
CDR3nt: TGCGCCACCAGATTCCAGGACAGGGGGGGCACTGAAGCTTTCTTT

j_gene: TRBJ2-1
abundance: -
d_gene: TRBD2
v_gene: TRBV9
CDR3aa: CASSGGLAGDYNEQFF
CDR3nt: TGTGCCAGCAGCGGCGGACTAGCGGGAGACTACAATGAGCAGTTCTTC

j_gene: TRBJ2-1
abundance: once
d_gene: TRBD2
v_gene: TRBV27
CDR3aa: CASSLLAGARYNEQFF
CDR3nt: TGTGCCAGCAGTTTATTAGCGGGAGCACGATACAATGAGCAGTTCTTC

j_gene: TRBJ2-1
abundance: -
d_gene: -
v_gene: TRBV27
CDR3aa: CASSFGSYNEQFF
CDR3nt: TGTGCCAGCAGTTTTGGCTCCTACAATGAGCAGTTCTTC

j_gene: TRBJ2-1
abundance: -
d_gene: TRBD2
v_gene: TRBV5-6
CDR3aa: CASSLVLAGANEQFF
CDR3nt: TGTGCCAGCAGCTTGGTCCTAGCGGGAGCCAACGAGCAGTTCTTC

j_gene: TRBJ2-1
abundance: -
d_gene: -
v_gene: TRBV10-3
CDR3aa: CASRGGLAYNEQFF
CDR3nt: TGTGCCTCACGAGGGGGGCTGGCCTACAATGAGCAGTTCTTC

j_gene: TRBJ2-7
abundance: -
d_gene: -
v_gene: TRBV6-6
CDR3aa: CASSHRQVTYEQYF
CDR3nt: TGTGCCAGCAGCCACAGACAGGTAACCTACGAGCAGTACTTC

j_gene: TRBJ2-1
abundance: -
d_gene: -
v_gene: TRBV9
CDR3aa: CASSALLRNEQFF
CDR3nt: TGTGCCAGCAGCGCCCTCCTGAGGAATGAGCAGTTCTTC

j_gene: TRBJ2-1
abundance: -
d_gene: -
v_gene: TRBV9
CDR3aa: CASSRGLASSYNEQFF
CDR3nt: TGTGCCAGCAGCCGCGGACTGGCAAGCTCCTACAATGAGCAGTTCTTC

j_gene: TRBJ2-7
abundance: -
d_gene: -
v_gene: TRBV9
CDR3aa: CASAPRPLQHEQYF
CDR3nt: TGTGCCAGCGCCCCGAGGCCCCTTCAGCACGAGCAGTACTTC

j_gene: TRBJ1-6
abundance: -
d_gene: -
v_gene: TRBV27
CDR3aa: CASSLQVYNSPLHF
CDR3nt: TGTGCCAGCAGTTTACAGGTGTACAATTCACCCCTCCACTTT

j_gene: TRBJ2-1
abundance: -
d_gene: TRBD2
v_gene: TRBV4-2
CDR3aa: CASSQGGELAGVNEQFF
CDR3nt: TGTGCCAGCAGCCAAGGCGGCGAACTAGCGGGAGTCAATGAGCAGTTCTTC

j_gene: TRBJ2-7
abundance: -
d_gene: -
v_gene: TRBV19
CDR3aa: CASSPKAGLGIEQYF
CDR3nt: TGTGCCAGTAGTCCCAAGGCAGGGCTGGGGATCGAGCAGTACTTC

j_gene: TRBJ2-7
abundance: once
d_gene: -
v_gene: TRBV2
CDR3aa: CASSEEVEGGNTYEQYF
CDR3nt: TGTGCCAGCAGTGAAGAGGTCGAGGGGGGAAATACCTACGAGCAGTACTTC

j_gene: TRBJ1-5
abundance: -
d_gene: -
v_gene: TRBV19
CDR3aa: CASSDWVNQPQHF
CDR3nt: TGTGCCAGTAGTGATTGGGTGAATCAGCCCCAGCATTTT

j_gene: TRBJ1-4
abundance: -
d_gene: -
v_gene: TRBV5-1
CDR3aa: CASSSRWGRKPGEKLFF
CDR3nt: TGCGCCAGCAGCTCGCGTTGGGGAAGGAAACCGGGGGAAAAACTGTTTTTT

j_gene: TRBJ2-7
abundance: -
d_gene: TRBD2
v_gene: TRBV27
CDR3aa: CASTGGYEQYF
CDR3nt: TGTGCCAGCACGGGGGGATACGAGCAGTACTTC

j_gene: TRBJ2-3
abundance: -
d_gene: -
v_gene: TRBV5-1
CDR3aa: CASSLGPSSTDTQYF
CDR3nt: TGCGCCAGCAGCTTGGGTCCCTCCAGCACAGATACGCAGTATTTT

j_gene: TRBJ2-2
abundance: -
d_gene: -
v_gene: TRBV5-4
CDR3aa: CASNGATGELFF
CDR3nt: TGTGCCAGCAACGGGGCGACCGGGGAGCTGTTTTTT

j_gene: TRBJ2-2
abundance: -
d_gene: -
v_gene: TRBV10-3
CDR3aa: CAISATLAGELFF
CDR3nt: TGTGCCATCAGTGCAACACTAGCTGGGGAGCTGTTTTTT

j_gene: TRBJ2-2
abundance: -
d_gene: -
v_gene: TRBV13
CDR3aa: CASSFGPGVEGAGELFF
CDR3nt: TGTGCCAGCAGCTTTGGTCCCGGGGTAGAAGGGGCCGGGGAGCTGTTTTTT

j_gene: TRBJ2-3
abundance: -
d_gene: TRBD2
v_gene: TRBV10-2
CDR3aa: CASSEPASGERTDTQYF
CDR3nt: TGCGCCAGCAGTGAGCCCGCTAGCGGGGAACGCACAGATACGCAGTATTTT

j_gene: TRBJ2-7
abundance: -
d_gene: TRBD2
v_gene: TRBV5-1
CDR3aa: CASSLPSGRNEQYF
CDR3nt: TGCGCCAGCAGCTTGCCCAGCGGGAGGAACGAGCAGTACTTC

j_gene: TRBJ2-7
abundance: once
d_gene: -
v_gene: TRBV4-2
CDR3aa: CASSPRDGSSYEQYF
CDR3nt: TGTGCCAGCAGCCCAAGGGACGGAAGCTCCTACGAGCAGTACTTC

j_gene: TRBJ2-2
abundance: -
d_gene: -
v_gene: TRBV28
CDR3aa: CASSFTSNTGELFF
CDR3nt: TGTGCCAGCAGTTTTACTTCTAACACCGGGGAGCTGTTTTTT

j_gene: TRBJ2-2
abundance: -
d_gene: TRBD1
v_gene: TRBV4-3
CDR3aa: CASSQERIGTALTGELFF
CDR3nt: TGCGCCAGCAGCCAAGAACGAATCGGGACAGCCCTCACCGGGGAGCTGTTTTTT

j_gene: TRBJ2-5
abundance: -
d_gene: TRBD2
v_gene: TRBV14
CDR3aa: CASSHQSGRTETQYF
CDR3nt: TGTGCCAGCAGCCACCAAAGCGGGAGGACAGAGACCCAGTACTTC

j_gene: TRBJ2-7
abundance: -
d_gene: -
v_gene: TRBV5-1
CDR3aa: CASSLGVASYEQYF
CDR3nt: TGCGCCAGCAGCTTGGGGGTAGCCTCCTACGAGCAGTACTTC

j_gene: TRBJ2-5
abundance: -
d_gene: -
v_gene: TRBV27
CDR3aa: CASSLSGDGTQYF
CDR3nt: TGTGCCAGCAGTTTATCTGGGGACGGGACCCAGTACTTC

j_gene: TRBJ1-2
abundance: once
d_gene: -
v_gene: TRBV27
CDR3aa: CASSLLQTAGPYGYTF
CDR3nt: TGTGCCAGCAGTCTACTTCAGACAGCCGGACCCTATGGCTACACCTTC

j_gene: TRBJ2-5
abundance: -
d_gene: TRBD1
v_gene: TRBV14
CDR3aa: CASSPRTGGLKETQYF
CDR3nt: TGTGCCAGCAGCCCCCGGACAGGGGGGTTAAAAGAGACCCAGTACTTC

j_gene: TRBJ2-2
abundance: -
d_gene: -
v_gene: TRBV30
CDR3aa: CAWTGPPSNTGELFF
CDR3nt: TGTGCCTGGACAGGGCCGCCCTCGAACACCGGGGAGCTGTTTTTT

j_gene: TRBJ2-1
abundance: -
d_gene: -
v_gene: TRBV5-1
CDR3aa: CASSLGFLSSYNEQFF
CDR3nt: TGCGCCAGCAGCTTGGGGTTCCTTAGCTCCTACAATGAGCAGTTCTTC

j_gene: TRBJ2-1
abundance: -
d_gene: -
v_gene: TRBV7-8
CDR3aa: CASSLEIEQFF
CDR3nt: TGTGCCAGCAGCCTAGAAATTGAGCAGTTCTTC

j_gene: TRBJ2-1
abundance: -
d_gene: TRBD1
v_gene: TRBV27
CDR3aa: CASSVDRGSSYNEQFF
CDR3nt: TGTGCCAGCAGTGTCGACAGGGGTAGCTCCTACAATGAGCAGTTCTTC

j_gene: TRBJ2-1
abundance: -
d_gene: TRBD2
v_gene: TRBV19
CDR3aa: CASSPLGRARAYNEQFF
CDR3nt: TGTGCCAGTAGTCCCCTCGGGAGGGCCCGGGCCTACAATGAGCAGTTCTTC

j_gene: TRBJ1-5
abundance: -
d_gene: TRBD1
v_gene: TRBV6-5
CDR3aa: CASSYQGGGQPQHF
CDR3nt: TGTGCCAGCAGTTACCAAGGGGGCGGTCAGCCCCAGCATTTT

j_gene: TRBJ2-1
abundance: -
d_gene: TRBD1
v_gene: TRBV7-9
CDR3aa: CASSLRVGGDRGYNEQFF
CDR3nt: TGTGCCAGCAGCTTAAGAGTCGGAGGGGACAGGGGATACAATGAGCAGTTCTTC

j_gene: TRBJ1-1
abundance: -
d_gene: -
v_gene: TRBV9
CDR3aa: CASSVGGRAEAFF
CDR3nt: TGTGCCAGCAGCGTCGGGGGCAGAGCTGAAGCTTTCTTT

j_gene: TRBJ2-7
abundance: -
d_gene: -
v_gene: TRBV19
CDR3aa: CASIEAGTYEQYF
CDR3nt: TGTGCCAGTATTGAGGCAGGGACCTACGAGCAGTACTTC

j_gene: TRBJ2-3
abundance: -
d_gene: TRBD2
v_gene: TRBV10-2
CDR3aa: CASSGGLAGWTDTQYF
CDR3nt: TGCGCCAGCAGTGGGGGACTAGCGGGTTGGACAGATACGCAGTATTTT

j_gene: TRBJ1-2
abundance: -
d_gene: -
v_gene: TRBV6-5
CDR3aa: CASSYSEGTYGYTF
CDR3nt: TGTGCCAGCAGTTACTCAGAGGGGACTTATGGCTACACCTTC

j_gene: TRBJ2-7
abundance: -
d_gene: -
v_gene: TRBV7-8
CDR3aa: CASSYQTSYPSYEQYF
CDR3nt: TGTGCCAGCAGCTACCAGACCTCGTATCCCTCCTACGAGCAGTACTTC

j_gene: TRBJ2-7
abundance: -
d_gene: -
v_gene: TRBV4-2
CDR3aa: CASSQDVFGAVNYEQYF
CDR3nt: TGTGCCAGCAGCCAAGATGTTTTCGGGGCAGTAAACTACGAGCAGTACTTC

j_gene: TRBJ2-7
abundance: -
d_gene: TRBD2
v_gene: TRBV5-1
CDR3aa: CASSGWTSGAYEQYF
CDR3nt: TGCGCCAGCAGCGGGTGGACTAGCGGAGCATACGAGCAGTACTTC